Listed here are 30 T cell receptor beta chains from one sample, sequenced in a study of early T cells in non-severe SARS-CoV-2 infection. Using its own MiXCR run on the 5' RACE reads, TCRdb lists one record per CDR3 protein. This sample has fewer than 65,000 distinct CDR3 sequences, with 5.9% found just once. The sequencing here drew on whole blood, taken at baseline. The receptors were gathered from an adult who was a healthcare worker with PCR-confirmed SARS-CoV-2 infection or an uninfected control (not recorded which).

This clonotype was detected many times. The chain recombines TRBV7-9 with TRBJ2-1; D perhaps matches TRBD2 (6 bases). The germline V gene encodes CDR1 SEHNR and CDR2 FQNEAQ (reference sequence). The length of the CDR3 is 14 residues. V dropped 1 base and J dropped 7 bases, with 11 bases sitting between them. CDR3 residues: CASSLGGGLNEQFF. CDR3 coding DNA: TGTGCCAGCAGCTTAGGGGGCGGACTAAATGAGCAGTTCTTC.

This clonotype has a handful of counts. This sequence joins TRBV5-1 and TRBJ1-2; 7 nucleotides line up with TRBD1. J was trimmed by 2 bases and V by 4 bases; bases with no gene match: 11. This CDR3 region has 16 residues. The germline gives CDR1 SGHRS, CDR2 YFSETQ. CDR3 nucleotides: TGCGCCAGCAGCCAAGGGACAGCCACACGAAACTATGGCTACACCTTC. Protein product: CASSQGTATRNYGYTF.

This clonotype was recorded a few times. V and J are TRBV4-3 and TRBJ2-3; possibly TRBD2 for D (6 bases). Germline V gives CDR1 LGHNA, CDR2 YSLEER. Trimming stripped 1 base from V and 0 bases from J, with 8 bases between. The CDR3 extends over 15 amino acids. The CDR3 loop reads CASSQGRGSTDTQYF. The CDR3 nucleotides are TGCGCCAGCAGCCAAGGTCGGGGGAGCACAGATACGCAGTATTTT.

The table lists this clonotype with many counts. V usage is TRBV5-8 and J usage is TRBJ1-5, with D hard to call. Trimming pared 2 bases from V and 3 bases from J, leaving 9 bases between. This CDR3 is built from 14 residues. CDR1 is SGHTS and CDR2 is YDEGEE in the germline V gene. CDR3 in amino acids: CASSLAGSNQPQHF. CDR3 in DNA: TGTGCCAGCAGCTTAGCGGGATCCAATCAGCCCCAGCATTTT. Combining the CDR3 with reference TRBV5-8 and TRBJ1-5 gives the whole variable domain EAGVTQSPTHLIKTRGQQATLRCSPISGHTSVYWYQQALGLGLQFLLWYDEGEERNRGNFPPRFSGRQFPNYSSELNVNALELEDSALYLCASSLAGSNQPQHFGDGTRLSIL.

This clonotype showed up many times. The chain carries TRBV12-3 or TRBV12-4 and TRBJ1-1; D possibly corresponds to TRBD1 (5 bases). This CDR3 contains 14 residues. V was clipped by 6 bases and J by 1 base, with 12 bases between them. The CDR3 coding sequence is TGTGCCAGCAGCCTGGGACGGCGGAACACTGAAGCTTTCTTT. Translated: CASSLGRRNTEAFF.

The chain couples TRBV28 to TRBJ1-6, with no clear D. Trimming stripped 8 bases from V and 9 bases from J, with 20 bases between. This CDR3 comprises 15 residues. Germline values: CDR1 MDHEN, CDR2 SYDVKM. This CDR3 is CASGTGRRLSSPLHF. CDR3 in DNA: TGTGCCAGCGGAACGGGCCGTCGGCTGAGTTCACCCCTCCACTTT.

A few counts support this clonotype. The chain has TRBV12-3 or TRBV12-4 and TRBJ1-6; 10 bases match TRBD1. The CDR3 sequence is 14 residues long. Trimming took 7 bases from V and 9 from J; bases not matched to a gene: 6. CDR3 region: CASTTWTGGSPLHF. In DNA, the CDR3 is TGTGCCAGCACCACCTGGACAGGGGGTTCACCCCTCCACTTT.

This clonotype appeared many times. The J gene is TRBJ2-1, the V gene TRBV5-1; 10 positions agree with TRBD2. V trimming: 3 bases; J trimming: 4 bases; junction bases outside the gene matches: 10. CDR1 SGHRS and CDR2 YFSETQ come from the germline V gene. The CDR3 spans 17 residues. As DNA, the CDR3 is TGCGCCAGCAGCTACTCCCTTGGACTAGCGGAGTACAATGAGCAGTTCTTC. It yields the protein CASSYSLGLAEYNEQFF.

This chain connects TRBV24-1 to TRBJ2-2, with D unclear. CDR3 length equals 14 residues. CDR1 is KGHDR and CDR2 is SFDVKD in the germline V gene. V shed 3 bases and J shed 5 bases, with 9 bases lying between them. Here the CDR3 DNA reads TGTGCCACCAGTGATGTCTTAGTAACCGGGGAGCTGTTTTTT. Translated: CATSDVLVTGELFF.

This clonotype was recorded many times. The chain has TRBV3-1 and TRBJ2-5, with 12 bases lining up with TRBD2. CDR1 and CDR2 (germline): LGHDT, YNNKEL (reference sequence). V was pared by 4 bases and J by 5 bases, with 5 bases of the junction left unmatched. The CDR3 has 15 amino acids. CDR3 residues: CASSRGLAGRETQYF. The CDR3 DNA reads TGTGCCAGCAGCCGAGGACTAGCGGGACGTGAGACCCAGTACTTC.

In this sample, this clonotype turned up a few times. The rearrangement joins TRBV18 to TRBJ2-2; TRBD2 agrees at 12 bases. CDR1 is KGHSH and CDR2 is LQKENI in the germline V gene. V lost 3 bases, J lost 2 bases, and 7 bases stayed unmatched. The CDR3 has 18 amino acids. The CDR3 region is CASSPWTSGTLNTGELFF. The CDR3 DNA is TGTGCCAGCTCACCGTGGACTAGCGGGACTCTCAACACCGGGGAGCTGTTTTTT.

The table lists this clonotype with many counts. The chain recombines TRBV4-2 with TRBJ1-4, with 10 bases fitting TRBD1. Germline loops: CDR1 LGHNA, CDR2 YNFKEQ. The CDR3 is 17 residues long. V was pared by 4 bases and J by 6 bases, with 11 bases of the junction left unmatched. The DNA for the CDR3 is TGTGCCAGCAGCCCCCACCTTATCGGGACAGGGGATGAAAAACTGTTTTTT. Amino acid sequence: CASSPHLIGTGDEKLFF.

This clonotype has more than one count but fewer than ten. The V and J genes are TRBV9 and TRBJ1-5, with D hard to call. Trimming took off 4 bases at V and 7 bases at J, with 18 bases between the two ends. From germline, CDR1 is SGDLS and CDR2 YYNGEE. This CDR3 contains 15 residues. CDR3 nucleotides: TGTGCCAGCAGCCCCGGGCCCGAGGCGGGCCAGCCCCAGCATTTT. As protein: CASSPGPEAGQPQHF.

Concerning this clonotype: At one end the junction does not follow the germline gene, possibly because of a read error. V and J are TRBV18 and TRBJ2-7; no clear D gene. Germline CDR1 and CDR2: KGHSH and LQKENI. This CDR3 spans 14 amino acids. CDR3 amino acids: CVSSPPNWTYEQYF. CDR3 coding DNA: TGTGTCAGCTCACCGCCAAACTGGACCTACGAGCAGTACTTC.

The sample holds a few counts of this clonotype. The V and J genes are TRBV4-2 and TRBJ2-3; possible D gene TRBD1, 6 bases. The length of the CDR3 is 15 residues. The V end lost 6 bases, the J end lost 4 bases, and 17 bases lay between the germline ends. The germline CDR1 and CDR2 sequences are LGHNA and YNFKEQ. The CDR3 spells CASRRQVGGSDTQYF. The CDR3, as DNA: TGTGCCAGCAGGCGACAGGTTGGGGGCTCAGATACGCAGTATTTT.

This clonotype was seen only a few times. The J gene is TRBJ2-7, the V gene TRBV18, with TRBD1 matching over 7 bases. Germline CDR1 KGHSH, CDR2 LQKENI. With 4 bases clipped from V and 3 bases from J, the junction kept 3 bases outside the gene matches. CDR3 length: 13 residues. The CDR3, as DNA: TGTGCCAGCTCACGGGACAGCCTCTACGAGCAGTACTTC. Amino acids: CASSRDSLYEQYF.

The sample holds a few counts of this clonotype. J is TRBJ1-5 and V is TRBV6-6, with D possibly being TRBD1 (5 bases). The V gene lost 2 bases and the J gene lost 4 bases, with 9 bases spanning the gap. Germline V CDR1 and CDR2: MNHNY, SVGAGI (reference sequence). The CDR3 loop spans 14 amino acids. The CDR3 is CASSYGAENQPQHF. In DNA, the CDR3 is TGTGCCAGCAGTTACGGGGCCGAGAATCAGCCCCAGCATTTT.

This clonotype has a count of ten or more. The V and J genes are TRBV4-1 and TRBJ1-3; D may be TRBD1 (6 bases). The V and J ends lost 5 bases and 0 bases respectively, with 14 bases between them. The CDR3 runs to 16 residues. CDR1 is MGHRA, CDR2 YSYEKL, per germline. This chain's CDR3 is CASSMIGGNSGNTIYF. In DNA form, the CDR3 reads TGCGCCAGCAGCATGATAGGGGGGAACTCTGGAAACACCATATATTTT.

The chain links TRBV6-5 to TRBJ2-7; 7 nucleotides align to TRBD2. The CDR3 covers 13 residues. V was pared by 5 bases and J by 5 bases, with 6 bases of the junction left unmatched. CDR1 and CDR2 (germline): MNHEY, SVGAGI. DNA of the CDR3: TGTGCCAGCAGTCCAGGGAGGGTCCACGAGCAGTACTTC. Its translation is CASSPGRVHEQYF.

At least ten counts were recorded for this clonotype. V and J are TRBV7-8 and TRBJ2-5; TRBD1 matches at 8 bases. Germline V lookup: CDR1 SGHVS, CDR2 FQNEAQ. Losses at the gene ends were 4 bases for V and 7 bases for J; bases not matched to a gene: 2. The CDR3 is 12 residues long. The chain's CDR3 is CASSSQGGTQYF. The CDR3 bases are TGTGCCAGCAGCTCACAGGGGGGGACCCAGTACTTC.

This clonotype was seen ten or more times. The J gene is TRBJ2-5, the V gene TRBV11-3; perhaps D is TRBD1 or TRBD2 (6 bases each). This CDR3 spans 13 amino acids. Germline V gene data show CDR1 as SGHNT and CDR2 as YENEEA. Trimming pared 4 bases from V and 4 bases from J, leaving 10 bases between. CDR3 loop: CASSSGEVETQYF. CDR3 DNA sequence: TGTGCCAGCAGCTCAGGGGAGGTAGAGACCCAGTACTTC.

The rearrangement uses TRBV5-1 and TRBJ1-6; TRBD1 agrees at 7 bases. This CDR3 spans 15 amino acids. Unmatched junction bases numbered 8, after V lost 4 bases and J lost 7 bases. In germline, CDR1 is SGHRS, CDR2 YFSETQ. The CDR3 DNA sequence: TGCGCCAGCAGCGCCGTACAGGGGAACAATTCACCCCTCCACTTT. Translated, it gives CASSAVQGNNSPLHF.

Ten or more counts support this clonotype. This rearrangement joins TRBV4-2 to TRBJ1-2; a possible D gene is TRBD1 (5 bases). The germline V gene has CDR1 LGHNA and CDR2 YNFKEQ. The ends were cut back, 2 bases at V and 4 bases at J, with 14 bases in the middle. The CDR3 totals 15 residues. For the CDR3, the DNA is TGTGCCAGCAGCCAACAAGGGGTAGAGGGCTATGGCTACACCTTC. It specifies CASSQQGVEGYGYTF.

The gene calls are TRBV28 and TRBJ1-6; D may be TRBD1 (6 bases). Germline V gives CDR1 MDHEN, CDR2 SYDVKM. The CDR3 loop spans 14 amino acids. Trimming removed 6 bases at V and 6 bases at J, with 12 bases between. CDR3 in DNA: TGTGCCAGCAGCTTACAGGGTGGTAATTCACCCCTCCACTTT. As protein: CASSLQGGNSPLHF.

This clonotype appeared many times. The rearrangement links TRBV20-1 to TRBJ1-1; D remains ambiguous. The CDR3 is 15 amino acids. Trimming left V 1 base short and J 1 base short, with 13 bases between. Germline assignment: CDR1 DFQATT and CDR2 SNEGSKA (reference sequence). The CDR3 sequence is CSARAYRGSNTEAFF. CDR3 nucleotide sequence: TGCAGTGCTAGAGCGTACAGAGGATCGAACACTGAAGCTTTCTTT.

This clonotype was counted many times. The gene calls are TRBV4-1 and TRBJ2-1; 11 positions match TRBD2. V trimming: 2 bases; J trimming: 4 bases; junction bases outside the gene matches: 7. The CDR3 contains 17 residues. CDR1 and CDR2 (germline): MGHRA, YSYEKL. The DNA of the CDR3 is TGCGCCAGCAGCCAAAACGAGGGACTAGCGGTTTACAATGAGCAGTTCTTC. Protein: CASSQNEGLAVYNEQFF.

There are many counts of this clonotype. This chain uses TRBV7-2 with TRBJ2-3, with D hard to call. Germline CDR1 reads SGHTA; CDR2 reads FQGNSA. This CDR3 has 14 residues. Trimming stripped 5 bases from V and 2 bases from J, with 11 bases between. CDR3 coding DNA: TGTGCCAGCAGCGGCTTTGGGTCCACAGATACGCAGTATTTT. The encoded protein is CASSGFGSTDTQYF.

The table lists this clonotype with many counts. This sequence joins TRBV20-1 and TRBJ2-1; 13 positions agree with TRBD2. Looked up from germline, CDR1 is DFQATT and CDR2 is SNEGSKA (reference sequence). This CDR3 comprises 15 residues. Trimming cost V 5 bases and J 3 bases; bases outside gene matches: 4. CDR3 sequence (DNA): TGCAGTGCTCAAGGACTAGCGGGAGTCTACAATGAGCAGTTCTTC. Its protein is CSAQGLAGVYNEQFF.

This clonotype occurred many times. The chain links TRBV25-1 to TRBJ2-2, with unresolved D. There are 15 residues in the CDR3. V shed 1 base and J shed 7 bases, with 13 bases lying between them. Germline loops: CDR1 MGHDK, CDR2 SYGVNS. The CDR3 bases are TGTGCCAGCAGTGAATGGAATTTGGACGACGGGGAGCTGTTTTTT. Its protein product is CASSEWNLDDGELFF.

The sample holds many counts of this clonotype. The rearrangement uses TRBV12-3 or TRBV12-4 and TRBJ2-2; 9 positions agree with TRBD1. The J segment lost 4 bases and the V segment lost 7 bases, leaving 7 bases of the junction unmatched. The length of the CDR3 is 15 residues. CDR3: CASTGTGSITGELFF. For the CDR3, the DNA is TGTGCCAGCACCGGGACAGGGAGTATCACCGGGGAGCTGTTTTTT.